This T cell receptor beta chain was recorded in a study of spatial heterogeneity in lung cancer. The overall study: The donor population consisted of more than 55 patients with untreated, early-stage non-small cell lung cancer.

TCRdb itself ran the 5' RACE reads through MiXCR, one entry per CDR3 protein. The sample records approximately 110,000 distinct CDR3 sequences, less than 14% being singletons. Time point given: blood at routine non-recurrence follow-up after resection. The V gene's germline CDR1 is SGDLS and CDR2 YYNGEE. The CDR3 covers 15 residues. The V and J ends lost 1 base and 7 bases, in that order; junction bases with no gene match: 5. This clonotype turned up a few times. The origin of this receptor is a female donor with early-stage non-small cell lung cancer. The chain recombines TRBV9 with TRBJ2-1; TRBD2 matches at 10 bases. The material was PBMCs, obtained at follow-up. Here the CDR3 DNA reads TGTGCCAGCAGCGTAACTAGCGGGATAATAAATGAGCAGTTCTTC. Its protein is CASSVTSGIINEQFF. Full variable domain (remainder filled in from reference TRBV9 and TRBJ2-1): DSGVTQTPKHLITATGQRVTLRCSPRSGDLSVYWYQQSLDQGLQFLIQYYNGEERAKGNILERFSAQQFPDLHSELNLSSLELGDSALYFCASSVTSGIINEQFFGPGTRLTVL.